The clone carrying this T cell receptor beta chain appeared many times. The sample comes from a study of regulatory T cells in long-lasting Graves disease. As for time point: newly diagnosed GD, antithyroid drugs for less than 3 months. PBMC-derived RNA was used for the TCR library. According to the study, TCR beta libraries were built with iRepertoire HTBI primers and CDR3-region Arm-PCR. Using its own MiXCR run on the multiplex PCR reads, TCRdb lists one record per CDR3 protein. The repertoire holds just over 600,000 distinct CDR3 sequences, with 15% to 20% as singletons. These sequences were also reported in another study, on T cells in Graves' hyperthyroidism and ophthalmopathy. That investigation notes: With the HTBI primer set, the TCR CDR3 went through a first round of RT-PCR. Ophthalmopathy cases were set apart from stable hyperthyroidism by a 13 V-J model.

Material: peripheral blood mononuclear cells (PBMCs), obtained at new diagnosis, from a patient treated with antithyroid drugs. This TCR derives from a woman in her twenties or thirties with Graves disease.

The CDR3: CASSLLRWTEAFF. The CDR3 region has the DNA TGTGCCAGCAGTTTACTAAGGTGGACTGAAGCTTTCTTT. V is TRBV12-3 or TRBV12-4 and J is TRBJ1-1; D not resolved. V was shortened by 2 bases and J by 5 bases, with 9 bases between the two germline ends. The CDR3 is made up of 13 amino acids.